This entry describes one T cell receptor (beta chain). At least ten counts were recorded for this clonotype. Which antigen it targets is not known. Base qualities were left out, and no much larger clone turns up one base away. There are 13 amino acids in the CDR3, from cysteine to phenylalanine inclusive. Only CDR3 DNA is held: 39 bases, read in frame from base 1. Cut back by 4 bases and 0 bases, the V and J ends lie 10 bases apart. Reading the germline V gene gives CDR1 SQVTM and CDR2 ANQGSEA. The data were taken from a study of response to subunit inactivated influenza vaccine (dated by TCRdb to the late 2010s). At the level of the whole study: The study used deep quantitative T cell receptor repertoire profiling to track responses to a trivalent subunit inactivated influenza vaccine.

The library was built by means of RT-PCR. Sequencing used an Illumina HiSeq 2500. In-frame beta chains were kept once TCRdb had trimmed the public reads at Q25 with fastp and called clones with MiXCR. For every CDR3 protein sequence, its rows merge into one entry that carries the most common genes and DNA. This sample comprises 860,000 or so distinct CDR3 sequences, less than 25% of them detected only once. Roughly 10% of the sample belongs to the ten largest clones. Overall study outcomes, separate from this receptor: According to the authors, only a limited number of new T cells may be recruited by each seasonal influenza vaccination.

The rearrangement joined TRBV29-1 to TRBJ2-7; TRBD1 is perhaps the D gene, given 6 matching bases. This clonotype was obtained from a man aged 50 or older who received an inactivated influenza vaccine. Donor details come from another sample of the same person, matched by shared clones. Specimen: PBMCs from blood, collected about 5 days after vaccination. The DNA sequence reads TGCAGCGTTGGCGGACAGACCTCCTACGAGCAGTACTTC. This codes for CSVGGQTSYEQYF.